This entry lists 5 T cell receptor beta chains sequenced from one sample in a study of CD8 T cells in Susac syndrome. Random hexamers were used to reverse transcribe the RNA input (about 0.5 to 1 ug). TCRdb itself ran the immunoSEQ multiplex PCR reads through MiXCR, one entry per CDR3 protein. The table includes about 200,000 distinct CDR3 sequences, around 95% detected once. Material: CD4+ T cells from PBMCs. The source is a human donor in good health.

This CDR3 is CASSVGGTGMNEQFF. The CDR3 DNA reads TGTGCCAGCAGCGTAGGTGGGACAGGGATGAATGAGCAGTTCTTC. The chain couples TRBV9 to TRBJ2-1; 9 nucleotides align to TRBD1. CDR1 is SGDLS and CDR2 is YYNGEE in the germline V gene. The CDR3 sequence is 15 residues long. The junction had 5 bases not matched to a gene; V was cut back by 0 bases and J by 7 bases.

The chain joins TRBV20-1 to TRBJ2-7; D is perhaps TRBD2 (6 bases). V was clipped by 5 bases and J by 2 bases, with 16 bases between them. The V gene's germline CDR1 is DFQATT and CDR2 SNEGSKA (reference sequence). The CDR3 covers 14 residues. CDR3 in amino acids: CSAAGTPLTYEQYV. The CDR3, as DNA: TGCAGTGCTGCCGGGACTCCTCTTACCTACGAGCAGTACGTC.

The chain joins TRBV4-1 to TRBJ2-3, with D possibly TRBD2 on 6 matching bases. The CDR3 totals 14 residues. The germline V gene has CDR1 MGHRA and CDR2 YSYEKL. Trimming shortened V by 3 bases and J by 8 bases, and 15 bases separated the two germline ends. The DNA for the CDR3 is TGCGCCAGCAGCCAGGCGGGACTTCGGATTACGCAGTATTTT. Translation: CASSQAGLRITQYF.

The chain has TRBV9 and TRBJ1-1, with a tentative D call TRBD1 (5 bases). This CDR3 contains 14 residues. The germline V gene encodes CDR1 SGDLS and CDR2 YYNGEE. Trimming left V 2 bases short and J 3 bases short, with 11 bases between. CDR3 DNA: TGTGCCAGCAGCGTGGTCGCGGGGGACACTGAAGCTTTCTTT. Its protein is CASSVVAGDTEAFF.

This chain links TRBV6-4 with TRBJ2-3, with 10 nucleotides matching TRBD2. The CDR3 is 14 amino acids. The V gene's germline CDR1 is MRHNA and CDR2 SNTAGT. After removal of 6 bases from V and 5 bases from J, the junction contained 5 bases not matched to a gene. Here the CDR3 reads CASSGTSAGDTQYF. CDR3 nucleotides: TGTGCCAGCAGCGGGACTAGCGCGGGAGATACGCAGTATTTT.